This TCR beta chain was sequenced for a study of T cell responses to AZD1222 COVID-19 vaccine. Regarding the study as a whole: Spike-specific TCR depth and breadth grew after two AZD1222 doses.

This CDR3 comprises 16 residues. Germline CDR1 is LGHNT and CDR2 is FRNRAP. V dropped 3 bases and J dropped 8 bases, with 22 bases sitting between them. The protocol was immunoSEQ multiplex PCR, while the TCRdb copy is restricted to in-frame clones and leaves out a portion. Seen here are 130,000 or so clones, about 93% observed once, and the top ten hold approximately 6.3%. As for this clone: Its antigen is as yet unknown.

Sequencing used peripheral blood, obtained on day 0 of AZD1222 vaccination. The chain carries TRBV12-5 and TRBJ1-2; D not resolved. The receptor was isolated from an adult in good health. The CDR3 nucleotides are TGTGCTAGTGGTTTTTGGCCGGGTGAGACCCTTGGGGGCTACACCTTC. Protein sequence: CASGFWPGETLGGYTF.